The following is a TCR beta chain sequence with its context. The CDR3 contains 14 residues. The V end was cut by 3 bases, the J end by 6 bases, with 13 bases between. Germline values: CDR1 SNHLY, CDR2 FYNNEI. This record belongs to a study of T cell changes during pregnancy in multiple sclerosis. Some clones are missing from TCRdb's copy, which holds only in-frame ones; the method was immunoSEQ multiplex PCR. The profile shows under 50,000 clones, 91% of them singletons. The sequence was obtained from a female donor with multiple sclerosis, enrolled in a pregnancy study. The rearrangement uses TRBV2 and TRBJ2-3, with D possibly TRBD1 on 6 matching bases. Sequencing was performed on CD8+ T cells from peripheral blood mononuclear cells, taken in the second trimester of pregnancy. The CDR3 DNA reads as TGTGCCAGCAGTGACCCAGGGGAGCGGGATACGCAGTATTTT. This translates into CASSDPGERDTQYF.